These T cell receptor beta chains were read from a single sample in a study of shared clonotypes between healthy human individuals. Using immunoSEQ multiplex PCR, the repertoire was profiled, and TCRdb retains in-frame clones only, with some absent. The table records 2,500,000 or so clones, around 94% of them present only once. The sample comprised naive CD4+ T cells sorted from blood. The receptors were gathered from a man in his late teens or twenties in good health. Each CDR3 is given without its conserved first and last residue. The order of the fields is V gene, clone size, CDR3 protein. Only part of the rows carry a size: once, few, many, or a class if the clone is expanded.

TRBV7-9 - ASSVQGAGYT
TRBV5-6 - ASSLRRLATVSYEQY
TRBV10-1 - ASSAGGRETQY
TRBV27 - ASRTRQGAGTNEKLF
TRBV7-2 once ASSSRLVGEQY
TRBV7-2 - ASSLGGQGSYGYT
TRBV18 - ASSPIAGSYEQY
TRBV5-6 few ASSLRGWGYT
TRBV19 - ASSITGRVFGQPQH
TRBV11-2 - ASSLPGIGGYT
TRBV5-1 - ASSLGSVGNEKLF
TRBV6-5 once ASSSGGEVNEQY
TRBV6-1 - ASSGAATGYQPQH
TRBV6-5 few ASSRQGSGNTIY
TRBV30 few ASLSPGHSPLH
TRBV9 - ASSPGTGLAKNIQY
TRBV7-7 - ASSFQEMGTQY
TRBV9 - ASSGTGQTQY
TRBV6-5 - ASRRDRGVYEQY
TRBV27 - ASSLQGSVRIYEQF
TRBV11-2 - ASSFGQGKYEQY
TRBV10-3 - AIRGRNNEKLF
TRBV9 - ASSVASGVSDTQY
TRBV4-3 - ASSLDPSTAEQY
TRBV6-5 - ASSYSRGTMNTEAF
TRBV18 - ASSPDLNEKLF
TRBV27 - ASSLFGQADTQY
TRBV30 - AWTGASGVTQY
TRBV6-7 - ASSYPTRTDHESEQY